Sequencing of this TCR beta chain was carried out in a study of response to subunit inactivated influenza vaccine. Germline assignment: CDR1 SGHRS and CDR2 YFSETQ. V lost 0 bases and J lost 2; bases outside the gene matches: 3. CDR3 size: 15 residues. General study findings and limits: Authors suggested each seasonal influenza vaccination recruits few new T cells.

TCRdb reanalysed the RT-PCR reads using MiXCR and keeps one entry per CDR3 protein. The data show over 750,000 distinct CDR3 sequences, approximately 21% seen once. This clonotype was detected only a few times. No antigen is known for it. This specimen was PBMCs from blood, taken about 5 days after vaccination. The sequence came from a man over 45 who received an inactivated influenza vaccine. The chain couples TRBV5-1 to TRBJ2-3; 7 nucleotides align to TRBD2. The CDR3 DNA sequence: TGCGCCAGCAGCTTGGTAGCGGGCTACACAGATACGCAGTATTTT. This translates into CASSLVAGYTDTQYF.